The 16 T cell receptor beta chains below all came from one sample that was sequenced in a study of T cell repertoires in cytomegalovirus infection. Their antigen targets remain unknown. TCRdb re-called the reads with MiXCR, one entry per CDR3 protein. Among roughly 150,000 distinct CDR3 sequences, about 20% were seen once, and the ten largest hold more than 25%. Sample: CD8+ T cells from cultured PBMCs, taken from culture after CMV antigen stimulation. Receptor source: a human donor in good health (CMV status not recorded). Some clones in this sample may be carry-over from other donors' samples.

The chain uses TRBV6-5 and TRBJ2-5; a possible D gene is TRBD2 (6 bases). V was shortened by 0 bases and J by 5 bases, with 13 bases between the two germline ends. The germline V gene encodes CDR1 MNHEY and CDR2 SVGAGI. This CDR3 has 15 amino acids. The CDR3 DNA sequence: TGTGCCAGCAGTTACTCGATCGGGAGCTGGGAGACCCAGTACTTC. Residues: CASSYSIGSWETQYF.

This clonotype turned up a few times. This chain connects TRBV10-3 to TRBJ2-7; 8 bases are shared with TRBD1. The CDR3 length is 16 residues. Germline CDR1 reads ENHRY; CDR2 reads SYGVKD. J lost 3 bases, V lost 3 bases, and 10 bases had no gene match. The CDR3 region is CAISDPSGTGFYEQYF. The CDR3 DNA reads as TGTGCCATCAGTGACCCTTCCGGGACAGGATTCTACGAGCAGTACTTC.

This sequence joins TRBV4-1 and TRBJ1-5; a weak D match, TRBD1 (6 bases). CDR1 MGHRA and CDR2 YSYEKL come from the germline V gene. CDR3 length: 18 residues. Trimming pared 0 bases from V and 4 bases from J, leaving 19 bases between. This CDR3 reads CASSQESGGAVSNQPQHF. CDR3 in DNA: TGCGCCAGCAGCCAAGAATCCGGGGGCGCGGTATCAAATCAGCCCCAGCATTTT.

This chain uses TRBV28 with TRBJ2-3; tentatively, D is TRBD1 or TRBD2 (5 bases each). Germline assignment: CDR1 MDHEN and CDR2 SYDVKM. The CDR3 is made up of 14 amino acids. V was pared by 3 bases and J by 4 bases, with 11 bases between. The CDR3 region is CASSLASRADTQYF. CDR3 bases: TGTGCCAGCAGTTTGGCTAGCAGGGCAGATACGCAGTATTTT.

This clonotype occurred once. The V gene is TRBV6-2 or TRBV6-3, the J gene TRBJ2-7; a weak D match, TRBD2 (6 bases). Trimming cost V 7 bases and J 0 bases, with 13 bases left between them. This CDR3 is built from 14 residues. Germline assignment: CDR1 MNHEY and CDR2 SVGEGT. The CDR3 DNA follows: TGTGCCAGCACCCAAACGGGGGTCTCCTACGAGCAGTACTTC. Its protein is CASTQTGVSYEQYF.

CDR3 amino acids: CASSFRVIGNTIYF. The DNA of the CDR3 is TGTGCCAGCAGTTTCCGAGTGATTGGAAACACCATATATTTT. The chain is built from TRBV12-3 or TRBV12-4 and TRBJ1-3; D unclear. This CDR3 is built from 14 residues. The germline V and J ends were trimmed by 3 bases and 3 bases, with 9 bases remaining between them.

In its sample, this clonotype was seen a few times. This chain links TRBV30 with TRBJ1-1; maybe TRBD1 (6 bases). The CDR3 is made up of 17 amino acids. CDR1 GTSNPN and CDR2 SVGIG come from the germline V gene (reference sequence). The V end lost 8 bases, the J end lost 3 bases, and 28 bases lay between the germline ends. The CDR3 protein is CARTDSGAGDGDTEAFF. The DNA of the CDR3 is TGTGCCCGGACAGACTCCGGGGCAGGCGATGGGGACACTGAAGCTTTCTTT.

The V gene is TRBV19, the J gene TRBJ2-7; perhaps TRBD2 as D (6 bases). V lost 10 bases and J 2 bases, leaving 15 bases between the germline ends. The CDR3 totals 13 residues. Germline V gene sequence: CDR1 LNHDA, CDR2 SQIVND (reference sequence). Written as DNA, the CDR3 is TGTGCCACCGGGAGAGATGAAACCTACGAGCAGTACTTC. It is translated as CATGRDETYEQYF. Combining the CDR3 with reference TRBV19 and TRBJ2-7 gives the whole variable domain DGGITQSPKYLFRKEGQNVTLSCEQNLNHDAMYWYRQDPGQGLRLIYYSQIVNDFQKGDIAEGYSVSREKKESFPLTVTSAQKNPTAFYLCATGRDETYEQYFGPGTRLTVT.

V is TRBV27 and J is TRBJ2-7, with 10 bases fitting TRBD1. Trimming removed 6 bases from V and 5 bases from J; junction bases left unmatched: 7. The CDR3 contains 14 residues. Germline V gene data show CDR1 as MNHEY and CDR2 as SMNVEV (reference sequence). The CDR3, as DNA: TGTGCCAGCAGCTCGACAGGGGGCGGGGACGAGCAGTACTTC. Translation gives CASSSTGGGDEQYF.

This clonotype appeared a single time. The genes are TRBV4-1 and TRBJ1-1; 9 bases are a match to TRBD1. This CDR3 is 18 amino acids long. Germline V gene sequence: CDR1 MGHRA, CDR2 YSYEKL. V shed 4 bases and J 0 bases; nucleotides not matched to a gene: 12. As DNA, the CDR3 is TGCGCCAGCAGCCCGACAGGGGGGGAAAGTTTTATGAACACTGAAGCTTTCTTT. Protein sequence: CASSPTGGESFMNTEAFF.

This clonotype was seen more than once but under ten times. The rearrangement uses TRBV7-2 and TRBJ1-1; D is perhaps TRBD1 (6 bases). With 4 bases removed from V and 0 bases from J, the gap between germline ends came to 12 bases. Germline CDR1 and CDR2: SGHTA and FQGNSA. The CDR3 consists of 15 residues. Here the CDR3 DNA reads TGTGCCAGCAGCTCGGACAGCATCATGAACACTGAAGCTTTCTTT. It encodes CASSSDSIMNTEAFF.

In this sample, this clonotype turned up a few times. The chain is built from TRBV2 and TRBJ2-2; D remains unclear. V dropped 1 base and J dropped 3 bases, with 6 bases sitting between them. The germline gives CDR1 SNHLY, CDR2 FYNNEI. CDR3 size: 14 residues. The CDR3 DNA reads TGTGCCAGCAGTGAAGGCGTCGACACCGGGGAGCTGTTTTTT. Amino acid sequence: CASSEGVDTGELFF. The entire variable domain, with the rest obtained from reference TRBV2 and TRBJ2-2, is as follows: EPEVTQTPSHQVTQMGQEVILRCVPISNHLYFYWYRQILGQKVEFLVSFYNNEISEKSEIFDDQFSVERPDGSNFTLKIRSTKLEDSAMYFCASSEGVDTGELFFGEGSRLTVL.

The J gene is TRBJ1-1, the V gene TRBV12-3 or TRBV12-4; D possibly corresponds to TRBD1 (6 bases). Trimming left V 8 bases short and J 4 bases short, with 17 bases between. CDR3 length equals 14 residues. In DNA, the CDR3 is TGTGCCAGCCACCTTGGGGGCGAAGGCACTGAAGCTTTCTTT. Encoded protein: CASHLGGEGTEAFF.

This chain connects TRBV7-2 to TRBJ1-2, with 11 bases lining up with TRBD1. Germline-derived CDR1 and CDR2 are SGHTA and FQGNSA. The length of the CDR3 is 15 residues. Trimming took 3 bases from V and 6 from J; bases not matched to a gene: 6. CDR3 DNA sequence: TGTGCCAGCAGCTTGGGGGACAGGGGGAGAAATGGCTACACCTTC. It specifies CASSLGDRGRNGYTF.

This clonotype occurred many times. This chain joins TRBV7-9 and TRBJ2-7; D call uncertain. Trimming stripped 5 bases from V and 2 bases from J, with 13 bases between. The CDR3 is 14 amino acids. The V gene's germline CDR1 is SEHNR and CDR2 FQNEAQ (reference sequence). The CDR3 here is CASSPWDAPYEQYF. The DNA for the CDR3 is TGTGCCAGCAGCCCCTGGGATGCCCCCTACGAGCAGTACTTC.

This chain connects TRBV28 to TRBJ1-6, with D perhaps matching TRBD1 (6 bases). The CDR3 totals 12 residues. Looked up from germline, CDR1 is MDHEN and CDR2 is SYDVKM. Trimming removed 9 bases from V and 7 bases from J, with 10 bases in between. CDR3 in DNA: TGTGCCAGGTTTACAGGGAATTCACCCCTCCACTTT. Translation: CARFTGNSPLHF.